Described below is a single TCR beta chain sequence and its context. The data belong to a study of graft-versus-host responses after intestinal transplantation. Profiling relied on immunoSEQ multiplex PCR, and the TCRdb table lists in-frame clones only, not all of them. The sample carries approximately 8,200 clones, 97% recorded once. Trimming cost V 8 bases and J 4 bases, with 15 bases left between them. CDR3 length: 14 residues. The germline V gene encodes CDR1 SGHVS and CDR2 FQNEAQ. The chain is built from TRBV7-8 and TRBJ1-5; a possible D gene is TRBD1 (5 bases). The sequencing here drew on PBMCs, taken 23 days after intestinal transplant. This clonotype originated in a human patient who received an intestinal transplant, so some T cells may come from the graft donor. The CDR3 DNA sequence: TGTGCCAGCGCCCGGGGACCAGTAAATCAGCCCCAGCATTTT. Protein product: CASARGPVNQPQHF.